The source of this T cell receptor (beta chain) is a study of CD8 T cells in ankylosing spondylitis. With molecular barcodes, quantitative 5'-RACE was used to make the TCR beta libraries. TCRdb processed the 5' RACE reads anew with MiXCR; each CDR3 protein has one entry. The sample lists roughly 30,000 distinct CDR3 sequences; approximately 15% were seen once. A remark on this clonotype: Its target is not known.

Findings of the study overall: Reportedly, matched ankylosing spondylitis synovial fluid was significantly enriched for disease-linked clones. Those disease-linked clones were CD8+; they were also relatively rare in peripheral blood. Several of the motif variants were reported before in synovial fluid and blood from reactive arthritis.

The CDR3 totals 12 residues. Per the germline V gene, CDR1 is MDHEN and CDR2 is SYDVKM. V lost 7 bases to trimming and J lost 6 bases, with 13 bases between them. The sequenced material came from blood. The chain carries TRBV28 and TRBJ2-7; the D gene is possibly TRBD1 (5 bases). The receptor was derived from a male donor with ankylosing spondylitis or in good health (not recorded which). The CDR3 nucleotides are TGTGCCAGCACCGGGCAAGGGGTCGAGCAGTACTTC. Protein: CASTGQGVEQYF.